This T cell receptor (beta chain) was obtained from a study of blood T cell repertoires in COVID-19. As for the study in general: Acute and convalescent COVID-19 specimens originated in the United States, Italy and Spain. PBMCs, B-cell-depleted T cells, or T cells were the source of the cDNA or gDNA that made up the material.

Germline-derived CDR1 and CDR2 are MNHEY and SVGAGI. V shed 6 bases and J 6 bases; nucleotides not matched to a gene: 11. The length of the CDR3 is 15 residues. Only in-frame clones appear in the TCRdb table, and some are missing; sequencing was by immunoSEQ multiplex PCR. The sample carries 150,000 to 200,000 clones, around 80% recorded once. The age range of participants was about 18 to 90 years, with residence in some 25 US areas. Each recovered donor of Cohort 3 presented with two negative PCRs, clearance, or symptom resolution. The chain combines TRBV6-5 with TRBJ1-2; 9 positions agree with TRBD1. What was sequenced was PBMCs or T cells enriched from blood (not recorded which). The TCR originated in a man between 35 and 55 years old who had recovered from COVID-19. CDR3 protein: CASRDGGQGIDGYTF. Written as DNA, the CDR3 is TGTGCCAGCAGAGACGGGGGACAGGGAATAGATGGCTACACCTTC.